This T cell receptor beta chain derives from a study of radiation and T cells in renal cell carcinoma (dated by TCRdb to 2020 to 2021). Broadly, across the study: In total, approximately 53 samples underwent TCR beta sequencing: approximately 26 tumors plus 27 peripheral blood samples. The final blood draw took place at 4 weeks after radiation, the same time as nephrectomy. A total of roughly 3,900,000 unique CDR3 nucleotide sequences, encoding more than 2 million unique CDR3 amino acid sequences, were found across all 50 or so samples. The full study reports these points: Because pretreatment tumor biopsies were not available, the study could not determine whether clonotypes were already present within the tumor at baseline. In blood, the top tumor clonotypes increased between baseline and 2 weeks post-radiation and then shrank by 4 weeks, which suggests that tumor-resident clones expanded only transiently. Tracking of blood repertoire dynamics stopped at roughly 4 weeks after treatment, with no follow-up past that point. With a single-armed trial design, the study had no way to address how radiation dose or scheduling affects the TCR repertoire.

The intended sense of this specimen's time point label: blood 4 weeks post-SBRT, at nephrectomy. In light of the paper, this sample's treatment or condition label describes: 15 Gy SBRT to primary tumor, nephrectomy 4 weeks later. The samples were obtained from a clinical trial, where primary renal cell carcinomas were treated with 15 Gy stereotactic body radiation therapy and then removed by nephrectomy 4 weeks afterward. To track tumor-enriched clonotypes, serial peripheral blood was sampled from radiation-treated patients at baseline and at 2 weeks and 4 weeks after SBRT. Every patient had renal cell carcinoma of clear cell pathology. Genomic DNA for TCR sequencing was prepared using the QIAamp DNA Blood Mini Kit (Qiagen). Samples were included in the analyses only if all quality control checks were passed. In regard to this clone: The antigen this receptor binds is unknown. The sample holds no much larger clone one base away, and base qualities are not on file.

The immunoSEQ kit was used, according to the manufacturer's recommendations, to generate TCR beta libraries from genomic DNA. To prepare the libraries, a first multiplex PCR with proprietary primers was run, followed by a second PCR that added unique barcodes, and a bead cleanup was done after each round. A kit-provided positive control reaction and a negative control reaction were included in every sample batch. The final libraries were assessed on an Agilent 4200 TapeStation D1000 ScreenTape, pooled by volume, and quantified by qPCR. Sequencing ran on an Illumina NextSeq500 with a MidOutput 150-cycle cartridge, using 156 Read1 and 15 Index1 cycles with kit custom primers. The pooled library was loaded at approximately 0.97 pM with around 20% PhiX control spiked in. The authors' analysis ran thus. Vendor-processed data were analyzed in R, with a clonotype defined as all T cells sharing the same CDR3 nucleotide sequence. In the clone abundance analyses, frequencies were normalized to the 10,000 most abundant clones in each sample. Public T cell clones, which averaged fewer than five per sample, were removed prior to analysis. A difference in abundance of at least 32-fold between compartments was used to define tumor-enriched and baseline blood-enriched clonotypes. A beta-binomial differential abundance model was used to identify clonotypes that were expanded or contracted between blood time points. The Baroni-Urbani and Buser coefficient was used to measure tumor-blood repertoire similarity, and groups were compared with two-tailed Wilcoxon tests in R. TCRdb provides this immuneACCESS table in a form limited to in-frame rearrangements. Some clones are lacking; in checked studies, under half of them reflect an unresolved V gene, and why the rest are absent is not known. V, J and clone size are taken as reported in that table, and D and trimming were inferred from the DNA itself. In all, the sample holds around 100,000 clones, and approximately 80% of those were seen once. Of the sample, roughly 7.9% is held by the ten largest clones.

From the cysteine through the phenylalanine, the CDR3 covers 16 amino acids. The only DNA kept is the CDR3, 48 bases in frame from the first base. Based on the germline V gene, the CDR1 and CDR2 sequences are SGHRS and YFSETQ. A distance of 19 bases separates the germline ends of V and J, which lose 3 bases and 4 bases respectively. The sequence derives from a man aged 60-69 years with renal cell carcinoma. Sequences were derived from blood, sampled from a patient whose treatment included radiotherapy and nephrectomy. Recombination connected TRBV5-1 to TRBJ1-2; no D gene is confidently identified. The base sequence is TGCGCCAGCAGCTCCGTGACCGGATCGGCGGGCTATGGCTACACCTTC. Its protein reads: CASSSVTGSAGYGYTF.